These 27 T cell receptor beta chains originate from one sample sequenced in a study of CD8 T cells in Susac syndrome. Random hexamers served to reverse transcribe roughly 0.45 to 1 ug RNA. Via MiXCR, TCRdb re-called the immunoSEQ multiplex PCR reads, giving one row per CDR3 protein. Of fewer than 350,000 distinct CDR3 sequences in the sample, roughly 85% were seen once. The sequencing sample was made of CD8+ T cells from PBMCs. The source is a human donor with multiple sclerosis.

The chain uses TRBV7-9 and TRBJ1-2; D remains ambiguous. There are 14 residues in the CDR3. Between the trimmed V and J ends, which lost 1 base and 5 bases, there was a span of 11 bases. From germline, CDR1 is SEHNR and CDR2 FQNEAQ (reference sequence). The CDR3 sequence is CASSLVLTDYGYTF. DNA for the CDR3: TGTGCCAGCAGCTTAGTCCTCACTGATTATGGCTACACCTTC.

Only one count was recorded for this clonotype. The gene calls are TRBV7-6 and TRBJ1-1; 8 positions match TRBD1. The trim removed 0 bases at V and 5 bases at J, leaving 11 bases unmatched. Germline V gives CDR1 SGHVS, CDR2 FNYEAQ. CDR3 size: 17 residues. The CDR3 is CASSLALTRQGLTEAFF. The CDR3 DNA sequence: TGTGCCAGCAGCTTAGCCCTTACCCGACAGGGGCTTACTGAAGCTTTCTTT.

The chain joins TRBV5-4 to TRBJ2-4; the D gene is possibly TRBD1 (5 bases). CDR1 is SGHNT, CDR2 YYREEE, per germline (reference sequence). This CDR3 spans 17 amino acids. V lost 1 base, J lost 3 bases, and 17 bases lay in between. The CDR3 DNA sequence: TGTGCCAGCAGCTTGAGACTGGCAGGGTTGGACAAAAACATTCAGTACTTC. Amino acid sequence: CASSLRLAGLDKNIQYF.

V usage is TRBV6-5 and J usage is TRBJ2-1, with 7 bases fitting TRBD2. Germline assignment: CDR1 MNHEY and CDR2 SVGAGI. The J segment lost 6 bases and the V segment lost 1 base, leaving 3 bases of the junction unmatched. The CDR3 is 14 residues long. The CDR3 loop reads CASSYLAGRNEQFF. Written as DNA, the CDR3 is TGTGCCAGCAGTTACTTAGCGGGCCGCAATGAGCAGTTCTTC.

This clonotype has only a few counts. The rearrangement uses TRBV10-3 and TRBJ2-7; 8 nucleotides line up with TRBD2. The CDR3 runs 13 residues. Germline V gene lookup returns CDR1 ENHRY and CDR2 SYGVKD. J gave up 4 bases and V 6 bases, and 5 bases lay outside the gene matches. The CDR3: CAIRGTRSYEQYF. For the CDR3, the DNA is TGTGCCATCAGGGGGACTAGGTCTTACGAGCAGTACTTC.

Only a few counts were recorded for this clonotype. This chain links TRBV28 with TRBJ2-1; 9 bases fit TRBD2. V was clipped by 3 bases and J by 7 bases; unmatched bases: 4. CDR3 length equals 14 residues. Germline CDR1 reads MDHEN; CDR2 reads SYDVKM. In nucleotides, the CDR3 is TGTGCCAGCAGTTTCGGCGGGAGGGCGAATGAGCAGTTCTTC. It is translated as CASSFGGRANEQFF.

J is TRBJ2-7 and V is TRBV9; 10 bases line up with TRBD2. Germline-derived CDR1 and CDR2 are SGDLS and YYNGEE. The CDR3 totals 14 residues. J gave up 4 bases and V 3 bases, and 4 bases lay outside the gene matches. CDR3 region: CASSAPGLAYEQYF. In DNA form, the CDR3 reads TGTGCCAGCAGCGCGCCGGGACTAGCGTACGAGCAGTACTTC.

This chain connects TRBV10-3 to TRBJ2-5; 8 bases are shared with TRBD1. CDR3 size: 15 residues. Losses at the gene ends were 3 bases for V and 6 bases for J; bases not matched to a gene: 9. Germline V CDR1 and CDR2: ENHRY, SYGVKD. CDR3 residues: CAISDPDRARQTQYF. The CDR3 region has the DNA TGTGCCATCAGTGATCCGGACAGGGCTAGACAGACCCAGTACTTC.

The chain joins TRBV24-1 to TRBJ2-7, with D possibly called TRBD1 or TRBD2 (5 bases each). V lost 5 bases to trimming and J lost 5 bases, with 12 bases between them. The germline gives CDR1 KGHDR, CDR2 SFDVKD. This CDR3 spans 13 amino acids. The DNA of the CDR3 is TGTGCCACCAGTGGGAGCAGAGGGGACGAGCAGTACTTC. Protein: CATSGSRGDEQYF.

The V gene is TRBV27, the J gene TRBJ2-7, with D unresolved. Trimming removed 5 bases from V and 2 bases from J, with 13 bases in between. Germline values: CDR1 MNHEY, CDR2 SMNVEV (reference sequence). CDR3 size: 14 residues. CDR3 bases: TGTGCCAGCAGTGATTCGGTAGCCCCCTACGAGCAGTACTTC. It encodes CASSDSVAPYEQYF.

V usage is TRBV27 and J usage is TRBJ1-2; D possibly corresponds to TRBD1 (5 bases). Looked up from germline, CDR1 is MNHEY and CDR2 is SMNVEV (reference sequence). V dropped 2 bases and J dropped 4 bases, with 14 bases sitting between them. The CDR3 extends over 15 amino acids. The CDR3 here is CASSLGTPEVYGYTF. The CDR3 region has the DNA TGTGCCAGCAGTTTAGGGACCCCAGAGGTCTATGGCTACACCTTC.

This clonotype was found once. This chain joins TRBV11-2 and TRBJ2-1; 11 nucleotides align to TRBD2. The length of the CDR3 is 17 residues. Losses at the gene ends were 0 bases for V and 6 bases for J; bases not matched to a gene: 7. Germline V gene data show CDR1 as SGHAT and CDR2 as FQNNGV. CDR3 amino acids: CASSLDDRLAGFNEQFF. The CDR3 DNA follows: TGTGCCAGCAGCTTAGATGACCGACTAGCGGGATTCAATGAGCAGTTCTTC.

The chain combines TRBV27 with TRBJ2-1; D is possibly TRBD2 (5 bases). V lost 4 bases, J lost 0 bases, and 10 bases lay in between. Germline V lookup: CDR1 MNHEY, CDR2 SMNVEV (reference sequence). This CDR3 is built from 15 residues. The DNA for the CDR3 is TGTGCCAGCAGTTGGAGCCTAGCCTCCTACAATGAGCAGTTCTTC. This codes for CASSWSLASYNEQFF.

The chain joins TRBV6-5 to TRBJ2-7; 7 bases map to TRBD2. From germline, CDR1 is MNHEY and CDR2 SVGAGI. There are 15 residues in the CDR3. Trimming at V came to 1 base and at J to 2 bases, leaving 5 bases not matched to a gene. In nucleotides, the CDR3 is TGTGCCAGCAGTTACTTTTTGGGGGGGACCTACGAGCAGTACTTC. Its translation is CASSYFLGGTYEQYF.

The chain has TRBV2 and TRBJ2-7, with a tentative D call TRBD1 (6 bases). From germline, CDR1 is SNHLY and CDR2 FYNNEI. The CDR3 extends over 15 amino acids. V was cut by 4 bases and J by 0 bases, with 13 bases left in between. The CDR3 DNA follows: TGTGCCAGCAGTGTTGGGACACCGTACTCCTACGAGCAGTACTTC. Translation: CASSVGTPYSYEQYF.

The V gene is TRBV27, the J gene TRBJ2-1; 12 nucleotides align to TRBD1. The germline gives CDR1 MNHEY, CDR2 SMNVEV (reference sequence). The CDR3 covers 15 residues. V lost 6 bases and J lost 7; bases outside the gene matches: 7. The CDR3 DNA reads TGTGCCAGCAGCCTCGGGACAGGGGGCTCGAATGAGCAGTTCTTC. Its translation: CASSLGTGGSNEQFF.

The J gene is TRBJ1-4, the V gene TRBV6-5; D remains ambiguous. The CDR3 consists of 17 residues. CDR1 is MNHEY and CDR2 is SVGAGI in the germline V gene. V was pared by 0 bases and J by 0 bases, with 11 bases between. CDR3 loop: CASSYSPGFATNEKLFF. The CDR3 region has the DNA TGTGCCAGCAGTTACTCGCCAGGCTTTGCAACTAATGAAAAACTGTTTTTT.

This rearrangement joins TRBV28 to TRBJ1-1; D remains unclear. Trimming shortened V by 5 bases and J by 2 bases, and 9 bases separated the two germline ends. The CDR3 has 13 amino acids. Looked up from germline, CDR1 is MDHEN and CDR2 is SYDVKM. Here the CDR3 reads CASSAFYNTEAFF. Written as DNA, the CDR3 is TGTGCCAGCAGTGCCTTCTACAACACTGAAGCTTTCTTT.

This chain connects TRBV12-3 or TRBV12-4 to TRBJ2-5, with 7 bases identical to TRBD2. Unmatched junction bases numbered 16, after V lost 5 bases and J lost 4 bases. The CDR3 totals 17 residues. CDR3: CASSQSGIKHPPETQYF. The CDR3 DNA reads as TGTGCCAGCAGTCAAAGCGGGATTAAACACCCCCCAGAGACCCAGTACTTC.

The CDR3 DNA follows: TGTGCCAGATATGCCGGGACTAGCGGGAGGATGGACGAGCAGTACTTC. It encodes CARYAGTSGRMDEQYF. This rearrangement joins TRBV28 to TRBJ2-7; the match to TRBD2 covers 15 bases. The V gene's germline CDR1 is MDHEN and CDR2 SYDVKM. This CDR3 comprises 16 residues. V lost 9 bases and J lost 5; bases outside the gene matches: 11. The full variable domain, rest sourced from reference TRBV28 and TRBJ2-7, is DVKVTQSSRYLVKRTGEKVFLECVQDMDHENMFWYRQDPGLGLRLIYFSYDVKMKEKGDIPEGYSVSREKKERFSLILESASTNQTSMYLCARYAGTSGRMDEQYFGPGTRLTVT.

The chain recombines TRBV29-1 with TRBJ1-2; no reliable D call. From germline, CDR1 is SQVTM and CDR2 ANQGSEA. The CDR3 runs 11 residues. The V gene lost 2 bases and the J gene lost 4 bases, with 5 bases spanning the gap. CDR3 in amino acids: CSVETPYGYTF. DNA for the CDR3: TGCAGCGTTGAAACCCCCTATGGCTACACCTTC.

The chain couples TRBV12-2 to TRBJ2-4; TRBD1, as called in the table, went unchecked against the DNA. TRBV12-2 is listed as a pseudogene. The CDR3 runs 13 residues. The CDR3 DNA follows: TGTGCAAGCCCCCTGGGAGCCAAAAACATTCAGTACTTC. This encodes CASPLGAKNIQYF.

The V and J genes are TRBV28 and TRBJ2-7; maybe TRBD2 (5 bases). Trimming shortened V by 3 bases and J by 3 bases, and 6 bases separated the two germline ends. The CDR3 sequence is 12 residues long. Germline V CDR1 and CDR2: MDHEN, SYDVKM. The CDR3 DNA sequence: TGTGCCAGCAGTTTGGGAGACTACGAGCAGTACTTC. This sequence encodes CASSLGDYEQYF. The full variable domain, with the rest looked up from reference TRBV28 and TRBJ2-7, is DVKVTQSSRYLVKRTGEKVFLECVQDMDHENMFWYRQDPGLGLRLIYFSYDVKMKEKGDIPEGYSVSREKKERFSLILESASTNQTSMYLCASSLGDYEQYFGPGTRLTVT.

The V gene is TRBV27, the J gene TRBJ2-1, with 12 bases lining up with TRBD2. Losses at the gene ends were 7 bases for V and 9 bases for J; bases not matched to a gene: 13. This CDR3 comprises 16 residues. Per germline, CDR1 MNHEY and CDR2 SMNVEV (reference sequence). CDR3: CASTLLLAGGVGEQFF. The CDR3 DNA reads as TGTGCCAGCACCTTGCTACTAGCGGGAGGTGTAGGTGAGCAGTTCTTC.

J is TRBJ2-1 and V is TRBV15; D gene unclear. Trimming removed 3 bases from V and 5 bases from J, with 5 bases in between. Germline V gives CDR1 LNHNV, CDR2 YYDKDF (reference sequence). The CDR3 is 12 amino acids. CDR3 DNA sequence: TGTGCCACCAGCAGCGGCGACAATGAGCAGTTCTTC. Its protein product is CATSSGDNEQFF.

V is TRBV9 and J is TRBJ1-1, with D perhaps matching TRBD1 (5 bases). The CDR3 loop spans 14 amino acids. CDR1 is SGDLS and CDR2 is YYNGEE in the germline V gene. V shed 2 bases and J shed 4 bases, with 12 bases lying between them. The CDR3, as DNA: TGTGCCAGCAGCGTTGTAACCGGGGCCACTGAAGCTTTCTTT. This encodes CASSVVTGATEAFF.

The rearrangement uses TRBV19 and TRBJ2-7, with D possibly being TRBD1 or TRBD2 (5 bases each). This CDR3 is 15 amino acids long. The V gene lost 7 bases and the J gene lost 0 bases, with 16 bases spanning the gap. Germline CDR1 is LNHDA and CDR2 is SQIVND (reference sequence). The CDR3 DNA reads TGTGCCAGTACCCGGGACGGTCTGAGCTCCTACGAGCAGTACTTC. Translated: CASTRDGLSSYEQYF.